A selection of T cell receptor beta chains follows, all from one sample in a study of blood T cells in healthy people across ages. TCRdb processed the 5' RACE reads anew with MiXCR; each CDR3 protein has one entry. The sample consists of fewer than 900,000 distinct CDR3 sequences, around 46% of them appearing once. Sequencing was done on a sample of blood. The origin of the receptors is a woman aged 60-70 years in good health. Both conserved end residues are part of each CDR3. Fields, in order: V gene, clone size, D gene, J gene, CDR3 DNA, CDR3 protein. D genes are given only for firm matches. The size of a clone is reported for some rows only, either as once, few or many, or as a class for expanded clones.

TRBV4-1	.	.	TRBJ1-5	TGCGCCAGCAGCCAAGATCGGGCAGTGGGACAGCCCCAGCATTTT	CASSQDRAVGQPQHF
TRBV7-3	.	.	TRBJ2-7	TGTGCCAGCAGCCTCGACAGGGCGGGAAAGAATGAGCAGTACTTC	CASSLDRAGKNEQYF
TRBV28	.	.	TRBJ1-2	TGTGCCAGCAGTTTTTTTGGACGTGGCTACACCTTC	CASSFFGRGYTF
TRBV11-2	.	.	TRBJ2-5	TGTGCCAGCAGCGTAACAGGGCCTGAAGGGACCCAGTACTTC	CASSVTGPEGTQYF
TRBV20-1	.	.	TRBJ1-4	TGCAGTGCTAGACCGGTGGGATGGGATGAAAAACTGTTTTTT	CSARPVGWDEKLFF
TRBV7-2	.	.	TRBJ2-5	TGTGCCAGCAGCTTAGGGCTAGTAGGGAACAATGAGCAGTACTTC	CASSLGLVGNNEQYF
TRBV3-1	many	TRBD1	TRBJ2-3	TGTGCCAGCAGCCAACTGACAGGGGGGTCAGATACGCAGTATTTT	CASSQLTGGSDTQYF
TRBV6-5	many	.	TRBJ2-3	TGTGCCAGCAGTTACTTTGACAGTAGCACAGATACGCAGTATTTT	CASSYFDSSTDTQYF
TRBV29-1	.	TRBD2	TRBJ2-1	TGCAGCGTTGTGAGACTAGCGAGGTACAATGAGCAGTTCTTC	CSVVRLARYNEQFF
TRBV20-1	few	.	TRBJ2-7	TGCAGTGCTAGAATACCGACCGGCTCCTACGAGCAGTACTTC	CSARIPTGSYEQYF
TRBV7-3	few	.	TRBJ2-6	TGTGCCAGCAGTCTGGGGTGGAGTGGGGCCAACGTCCTGACTTTC	CASSLGWSGANVLTF
TRBV5-6	.	.	TRBJ2-5	TGTGCCAGCAGCTTGGGGCCTGGGCAGTACTTC	CASSLGPGQYF
TRBV11-2	.	TRBD2	TRBJ2-1	TGTGCCAGCAGGAAGGGACTAGCGGTTTACAATGAGCAGTTCTTC	CASRKGLAVYNEQFF
TRBV3-1	.	TRBD1	TRBJ2-7	TGTGCCAGCAGCCAAGAACACAGGGGCTACGAGCAGTACTTC	CASSQEHRGYEQYF
TRBV7-2	.	.	TRBJ1-6	TGTGCCAGCAGCTTAGTCGGGGACGGTAATTCACCCCTCCACTTT	CASSLVGDGNSPLHF
TRBV9	.	.	TRBJ2-5	TGTGCCAGCAGCGAGGGAATCAAGGGCTTGGAGACCCAGTACTTC	CASSEGIKGLETQYF
TRBV7-9	.	.	TRBJ2-1	TGTGCCAGCAGCTTCTTAGCGTTCTCCTACAATGAGCAGTTCTTC	CASSFLAFSYNEQFF
TRBV29-1	few	.	TRBJ2-5	TGCAGCGCCAGGGCAGGGCCTGCACAAGAGACCCAGTACTTC	CSARAGPAQETQYF
TRBV25-1	.	.	TRBJ2-5	TGTGCCAGCAGTGATAGCCGCAGGGTGGAGACCCAGTACTTC	CASSDSRRVETQYF
TRBV4-1	once	.	TRBJ2-7	TGCGCCAGCAAAACCTCGGGGGACAGAACCTACGAGCAGTACTTC	CASKTSGDRTYEQYF
TRBV21-1	.	.	TRBJ2-7	TGTGCCAGCAGCAAAGAAGTCAAAGCGGGAGGGTTCTACGAGCAGTACTTC	CASSKEVKAGGFYEQYF
TRBV20-1	.	.	TRBJ2-7	TGCAGTGCTCTCACAGGTTTATCCTACGAGCAGTACTTC	CSALTGLSYEQYF
TRBV20-1	few	.	TRBJ1-2	TGCAGTGCTAGCCGTCCGGGACAACTGAGAGGCTACACCTTC	CSASRPGQLRGYTF
TRBV29-1	.	.	TRBJ1-1	TGCAGCGTTGTAGAGGGACACAAGAACACTGAAGCTTTCTTT	CSVVEGHKNTEAFF
TRBV25-1	few	TRBD1	TRBJ2-3	TGTGCCAGCAGTGAACGCCGGGACAGGGGGGGAGATACGCAGTATTTT	CASSERRDRGGDTQYF
TRBV11-2	.	TRBD2	TRBJ2-3	TGTGCCAGCAGCTTAGATCTGGGGTTGGCGGGAGTGTCAGATACGCAGTATTTT	CASSLDLGLAGVSDTQYF
TRBV9	.	TRBD2	TRBJ2-7	TGTGCCAGCAGCGTGGCTAGCGGGGGAGGGTCCTACGAGCAGTACTTC	CASSVASGGGSYEQYF
TRBV10-3	.	.	TRBJ1-1	TGTGCCATCCGCCTACAGGAAATGAACACTGAAGCTTTCTTT	CAIRLQEMNTEAFF
TRBV9	.	.	TRBJ2-5	TGTGCCAGCAGCGTAACAGTCCTGACCAACAATGAGCAGTACTTC	CASSVTVLTNNEQYF
TRBV7-9	.	.	TRBJ1-2	TGTGCCAGCAGCCCCCGGTCCCAGTTGGCAAACTATGGCTACACCTTC	CASSPRSQLANYGYTF
TRBV21-1	.	.	TRBJ1-5	TGTGCCAGCAGCATGTCCAGGGGGCAGCCCCAGCATTTT	CASSMSRGQPQHF
TRBV29-1	.	TRBD1	TRBJ2-3	TGCAGCGCGAGGACAGGGGTTGGAGATACGCAGTATTTT	CSARTGVGDTQYF
TRBV7-6	.	TRBD2	TRBJ2-7	TGTGCCAGCAGCTTAGAGGAGGGAGGGGTCGAGCAGTACTTC	CASSLEEGGVEQYF
TRBV6-5	few	TRBD2	TRBJ2-7	TGTGCCAGCACCCCAGTTACTAGCGGTTCCTACGAGCAGTACTTC	CASTPVTSGSYEQYF
TRBV12-3/TRBV12-4	.	.	TRBJ1-2	TGTGCCAGCAGTTCGGTACAGGGAGCTAACTATGGCTACACCTTC	CASSSVQGANYGYTF
TRBV6-4	.	.	TRBJ2-1	TGTGCCAGCAGTGCCTCTTTGAGCGGAGAAAATGAGCAGTTCTTC	CASSASLSGENEQFF
TRBV7-3	few	.	TRBJ2-6	TGTGCCAGCAGCTTAGGCAGGGGGGAGTCTGGGGCCAACGTCCTGACTTTC	CASSLGRGESGANVLTF
TRBV7-3	.	TRBD1	TRBJ2-1	TGTGTCAGTAGCTTACAAGCCCCGGGACAGGGTTATGAGCAGTTCTTC	CVSSLQAPGQGYEQFF
TRBV4-1	few	TRBD1	TRBJ2-3	TGCGCCAGCAGCCAAGATGAGGGGGCAACAGATACGCAGTATTTT	CASSQDEGATDTQYF
TRBV3-1	.	.	TRBJ1-5	TGTGCCAGCAGCCAAGGCCCAGACCAGCCCCAGCATTTT	CASSQGPDQPQHF
TRBV20-1	few	.	TRBJ1-2	TGCAGTGCTAGGGGCCAGACTAACTATGGCTACACCTTC	CSARGQTNYGYTF
TRBV29-1	once	TRBD1	TRBJ2-2	TGCAGCGTTGAAGAGTGGGACAGGGCGAACACCGGGGAGCTGTTTTTT	CSVEEWDRANTGELFF
TRBV7-8	.	TRBD1	TRBJ1-1	TGTGCCAGCAGCCGGGGACAGGGGGCTCGGAACACTGAAGCTTTCTTT	CASSRGQGARNTEAFF
TRBV3-1	.	.	TRBJ2-1	TGTGCCAGCAGCCAACTAGCCCTAAGCGGTAATGAGCAGTTCTTC	CASSQLALSGNEQFF
TRBV6-2/TRBV6-3	.	.	TRBJ1-5	TGTGCCAGCAGTTACACGGGAAAGAATCAGCCCCAGCATTTT	CASSYTGKNQPQHF
TRBV12-3/TRBV12-4	few	.	TRBJ2-1	TGTGCCAGCAGACAAACAGGTGTAGACTCCAATGAGCAGTTCTTC	CASRQTGVDSNEQFF
TRBV4-3	.	TRBD2	TRBJ2-1	TGCGCCAGCAGCCAAGATCGTCTAGCGGGAGGTTACAATGAGCAGTTCTTC	CASSQDRLAGGYNEQFF